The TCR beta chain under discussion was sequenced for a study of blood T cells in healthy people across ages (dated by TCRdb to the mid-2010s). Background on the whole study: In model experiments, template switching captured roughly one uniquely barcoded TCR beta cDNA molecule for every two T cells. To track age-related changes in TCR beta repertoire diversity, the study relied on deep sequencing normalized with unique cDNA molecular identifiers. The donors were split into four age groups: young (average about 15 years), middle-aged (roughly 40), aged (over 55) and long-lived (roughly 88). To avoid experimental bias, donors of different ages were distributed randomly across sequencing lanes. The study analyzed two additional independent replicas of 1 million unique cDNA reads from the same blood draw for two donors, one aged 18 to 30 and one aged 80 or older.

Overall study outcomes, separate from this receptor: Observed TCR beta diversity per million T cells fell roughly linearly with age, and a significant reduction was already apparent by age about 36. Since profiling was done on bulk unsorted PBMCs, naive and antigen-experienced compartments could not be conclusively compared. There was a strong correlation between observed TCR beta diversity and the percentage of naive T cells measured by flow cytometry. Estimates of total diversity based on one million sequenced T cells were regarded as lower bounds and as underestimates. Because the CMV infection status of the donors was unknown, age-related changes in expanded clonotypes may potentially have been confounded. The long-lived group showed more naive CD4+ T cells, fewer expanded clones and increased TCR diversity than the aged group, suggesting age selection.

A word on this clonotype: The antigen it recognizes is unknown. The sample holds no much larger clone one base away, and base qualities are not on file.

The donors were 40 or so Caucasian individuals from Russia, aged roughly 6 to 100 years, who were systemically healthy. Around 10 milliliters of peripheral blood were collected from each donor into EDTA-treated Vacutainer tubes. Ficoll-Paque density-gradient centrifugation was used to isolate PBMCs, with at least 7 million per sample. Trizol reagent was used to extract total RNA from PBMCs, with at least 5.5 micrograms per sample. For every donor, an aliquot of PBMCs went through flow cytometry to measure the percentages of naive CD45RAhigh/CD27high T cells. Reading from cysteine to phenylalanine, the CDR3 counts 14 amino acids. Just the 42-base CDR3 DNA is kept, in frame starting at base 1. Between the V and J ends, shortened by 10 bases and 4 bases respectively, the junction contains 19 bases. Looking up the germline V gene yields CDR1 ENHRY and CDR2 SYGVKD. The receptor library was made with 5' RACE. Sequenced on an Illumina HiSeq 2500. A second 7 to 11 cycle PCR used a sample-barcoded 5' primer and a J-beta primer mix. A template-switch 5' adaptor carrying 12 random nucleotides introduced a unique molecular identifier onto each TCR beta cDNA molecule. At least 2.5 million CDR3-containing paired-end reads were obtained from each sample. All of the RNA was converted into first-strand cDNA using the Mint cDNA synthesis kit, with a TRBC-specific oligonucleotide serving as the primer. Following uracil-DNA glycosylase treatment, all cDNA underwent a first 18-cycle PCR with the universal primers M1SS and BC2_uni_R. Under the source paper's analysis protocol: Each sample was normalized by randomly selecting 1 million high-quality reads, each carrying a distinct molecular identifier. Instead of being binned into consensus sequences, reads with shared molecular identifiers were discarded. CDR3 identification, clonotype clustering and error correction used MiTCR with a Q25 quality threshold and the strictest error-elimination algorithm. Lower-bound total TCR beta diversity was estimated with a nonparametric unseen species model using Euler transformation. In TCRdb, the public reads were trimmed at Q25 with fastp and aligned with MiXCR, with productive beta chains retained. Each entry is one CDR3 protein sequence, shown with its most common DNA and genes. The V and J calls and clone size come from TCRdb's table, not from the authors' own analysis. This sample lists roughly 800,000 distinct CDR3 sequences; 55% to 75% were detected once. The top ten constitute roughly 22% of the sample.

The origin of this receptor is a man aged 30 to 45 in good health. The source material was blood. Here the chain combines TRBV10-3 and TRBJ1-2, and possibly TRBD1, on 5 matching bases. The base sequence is TGTGCCACCGCAAGAGGACAAGGACCCTATGGCTACACCTTC. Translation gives CATARGQGPYGYTF.